This T cell receptor beta chain was recovered during a study of CD8+ T cells in alopecia areata. Study results and limitations: Scalp clonality, along with expanded CD8+ clones among the top 100, was significantly decreased by tofacitinib. Clonality was higher in lesional than normal scalp, especially in alopecia totalis/universalis.

This clone has more than one count but fewer than ten. Antigen: not known. The CDR3 is made up of 12 amino acids. Germline V gives CDR1 SQVTM, CDR2 ANQGSEA. Trimming left V 3 bases short and J 4 bases short, with 7 bases between. Following RNA extraction, reverse transcription yielded cDNA that acted as the sequencing template. Data came from immunoSEQ multiplex PCR; TCRdb stores just in-frame clones and leaves some out. The sample lists some 190,000 clones; about three fifths were seen once. Documented treatment: oral pan-JAK inhibitor, 5-10 mg twice daily. The sequence derives from a human donor with alopecia areata. The chain employs TRBV29-1 and TRBJ2-1; no reliable D call. The source was CD4+ T cells sorted from blood, collected at week 24, from a patient treated with tofacitinib. CDR3 protein: CSVEMGYNEQFF. CDR3 bases: TGCAGCGTTGAGATGGGGTACAATGAGCAGTTCTTC.